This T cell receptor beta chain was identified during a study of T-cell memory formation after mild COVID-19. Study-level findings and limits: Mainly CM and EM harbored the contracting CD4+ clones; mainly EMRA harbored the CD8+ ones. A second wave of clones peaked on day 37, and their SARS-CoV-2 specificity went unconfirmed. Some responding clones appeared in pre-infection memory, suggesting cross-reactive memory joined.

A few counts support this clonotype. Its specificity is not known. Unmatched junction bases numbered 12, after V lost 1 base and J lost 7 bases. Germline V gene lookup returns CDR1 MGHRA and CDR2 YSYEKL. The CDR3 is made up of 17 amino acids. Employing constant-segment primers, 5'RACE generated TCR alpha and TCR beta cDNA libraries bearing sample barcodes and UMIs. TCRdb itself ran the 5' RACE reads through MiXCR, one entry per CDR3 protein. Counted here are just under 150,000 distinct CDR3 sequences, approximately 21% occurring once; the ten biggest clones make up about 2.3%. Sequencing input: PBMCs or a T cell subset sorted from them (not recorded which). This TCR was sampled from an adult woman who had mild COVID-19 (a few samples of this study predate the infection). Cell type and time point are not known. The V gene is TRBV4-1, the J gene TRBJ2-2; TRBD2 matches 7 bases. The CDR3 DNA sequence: TGCGCCAGCAGCCAAGGTCGACTAGCCCAGCGCGGCGGGGAGCTGTTTTTT. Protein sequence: CASSQGRLAQRGGELFF.